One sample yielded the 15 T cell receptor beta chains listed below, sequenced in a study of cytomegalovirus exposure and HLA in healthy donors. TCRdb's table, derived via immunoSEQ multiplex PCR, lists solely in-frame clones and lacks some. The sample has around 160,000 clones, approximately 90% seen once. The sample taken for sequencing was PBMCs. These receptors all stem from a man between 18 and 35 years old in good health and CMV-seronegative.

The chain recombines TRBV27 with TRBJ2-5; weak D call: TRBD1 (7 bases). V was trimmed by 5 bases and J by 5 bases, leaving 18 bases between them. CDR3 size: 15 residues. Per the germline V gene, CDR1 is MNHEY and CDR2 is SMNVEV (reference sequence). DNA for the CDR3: TGTGCCAGCAGTCTAGGACAGGAAGGGAGGGAGACCCAGTACTTC. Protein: CASSLGQEGRETQYF.

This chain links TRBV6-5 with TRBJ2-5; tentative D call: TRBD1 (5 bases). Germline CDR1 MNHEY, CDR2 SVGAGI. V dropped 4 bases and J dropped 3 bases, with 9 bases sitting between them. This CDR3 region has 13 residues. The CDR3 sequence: CASSSTDKETQYF. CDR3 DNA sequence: TGTGCCAGCAGTTCGACAGATAAAGAGACCCAGTACTTC.

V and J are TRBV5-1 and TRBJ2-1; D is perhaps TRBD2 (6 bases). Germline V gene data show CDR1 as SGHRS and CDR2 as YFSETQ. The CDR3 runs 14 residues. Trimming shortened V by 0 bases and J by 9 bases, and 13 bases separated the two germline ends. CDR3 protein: CASSLVAGTSEQFF. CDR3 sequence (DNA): TGCGCCAGCAGCTTGGTGGCGGGAACAAGTGAGCAGTTCTTC.

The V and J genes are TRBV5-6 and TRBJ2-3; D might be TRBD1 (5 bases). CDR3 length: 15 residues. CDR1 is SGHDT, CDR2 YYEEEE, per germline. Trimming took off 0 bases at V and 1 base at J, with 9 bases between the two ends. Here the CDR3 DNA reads TGTGCCAGCAGCTTGGAATGGGGCGGCACAGATACGCAGTATTTT. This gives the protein CASSLEWGGTDTQYF. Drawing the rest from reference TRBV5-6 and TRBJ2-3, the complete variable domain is DAGVTQSPTHLIKTRGQQVTLRCSPKSGHDTVSWYQQALGQGPQFIFQYYEEEERQRGNFPDRFSGHQFPNYSSELNVNALLLGDSALYLCASSLEWGGTDTQYFGPGTRLTVL.

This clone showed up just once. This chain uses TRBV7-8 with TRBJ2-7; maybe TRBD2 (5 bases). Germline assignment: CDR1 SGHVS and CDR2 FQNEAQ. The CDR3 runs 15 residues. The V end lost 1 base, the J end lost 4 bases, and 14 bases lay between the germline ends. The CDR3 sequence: CASSLESSRRYEQYF. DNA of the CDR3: TGTGCCAGCAGCTTAGAATCCAGTAGGAGGTACGAGCAGTACTTC. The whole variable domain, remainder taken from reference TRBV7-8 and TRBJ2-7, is GAGVSQSPRYKVAKRGQDVALRCDPISGHVSLFWYQQALGQGPEFLTYFQNEAQLDKSGLPSDRFFAERPEGSVSTLKIQRTQQEDSAVYLCASSLESSRRYEQYFGPGTRLTVT.

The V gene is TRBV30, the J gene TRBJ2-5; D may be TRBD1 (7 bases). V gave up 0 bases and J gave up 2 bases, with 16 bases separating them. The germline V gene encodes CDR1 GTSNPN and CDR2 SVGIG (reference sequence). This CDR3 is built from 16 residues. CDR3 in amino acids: CAWSVQGKGRQETQYF. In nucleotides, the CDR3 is TGTGCCTGGAGTGTACAGGGGAAGGGGAGGCAAGAGACCCAGTACTTC.

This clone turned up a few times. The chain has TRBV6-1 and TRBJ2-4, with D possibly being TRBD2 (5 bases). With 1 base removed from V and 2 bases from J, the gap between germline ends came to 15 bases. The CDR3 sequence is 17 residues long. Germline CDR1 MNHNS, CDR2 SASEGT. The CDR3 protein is CASSEGALRVSKNIQYF. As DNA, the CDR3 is TGTGCCAGCAGTGAAGGGGCTTTGAGGGTTTCCAAAAACATTCAGTACTTC.

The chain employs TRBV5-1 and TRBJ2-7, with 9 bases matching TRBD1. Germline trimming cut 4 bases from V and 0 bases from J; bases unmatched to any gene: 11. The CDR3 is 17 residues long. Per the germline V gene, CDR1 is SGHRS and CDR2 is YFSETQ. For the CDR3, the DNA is TGCGCCAGCAGCCCTTGGGGGAGACAGGGGGGCTCCTACGAGCAGTACTTC. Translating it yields CASSPWGRQGGSYEQYF.

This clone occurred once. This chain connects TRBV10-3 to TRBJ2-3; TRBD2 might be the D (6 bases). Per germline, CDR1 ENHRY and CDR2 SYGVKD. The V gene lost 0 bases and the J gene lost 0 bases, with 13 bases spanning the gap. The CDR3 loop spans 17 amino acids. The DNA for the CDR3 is TGTGCCATCAGTGAGTCGAGGGGACTGGCAAGCACAGATACGCAGTATTTT. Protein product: CAISESRGLASTDTQYF.

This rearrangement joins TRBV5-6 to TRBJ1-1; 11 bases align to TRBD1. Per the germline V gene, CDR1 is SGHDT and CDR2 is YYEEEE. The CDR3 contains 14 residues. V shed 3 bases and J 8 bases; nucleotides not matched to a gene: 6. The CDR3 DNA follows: TGTGCCAGCAGCTACGGGACAGGGGGGCTGGAAGCTTTCTTT. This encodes CASSYGTGGLEAFF.

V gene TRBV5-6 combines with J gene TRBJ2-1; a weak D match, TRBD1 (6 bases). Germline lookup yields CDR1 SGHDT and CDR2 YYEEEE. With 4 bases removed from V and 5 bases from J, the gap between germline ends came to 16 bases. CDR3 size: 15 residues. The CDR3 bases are TGTGCCAGCAGCCTAGGGGGTACGATCCACAATGAGCAGTTCTTC. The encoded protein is CASSLGGTIHNEQFF.

The CDR3: CASSVGTGYIQYF. The CDR3 DNA is TGTGCCAGCAGCGTCGGGACAGGGTATATTCAGTACTTC. The V gene is TRBV11-2, the J gene TRBJ2-4, with 9 bases that match TRBD1. CDR1 is SGHAT, CDR2 FQNNGV, per germline. Trimming removed 5 bases from V and 10 bases from J; junction bases left unmatched: 6. CDR3 length: 13 amino acids.

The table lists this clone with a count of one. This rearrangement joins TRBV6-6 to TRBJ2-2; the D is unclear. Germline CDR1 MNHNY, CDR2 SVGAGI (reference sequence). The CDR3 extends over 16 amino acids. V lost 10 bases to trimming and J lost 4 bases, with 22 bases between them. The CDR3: CATPKSSRSLTGELFF. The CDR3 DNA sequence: TGTGCCACCCCTAAATCGTCCCGGAGTCTCACCGGGGAGCTGTTTTTT.

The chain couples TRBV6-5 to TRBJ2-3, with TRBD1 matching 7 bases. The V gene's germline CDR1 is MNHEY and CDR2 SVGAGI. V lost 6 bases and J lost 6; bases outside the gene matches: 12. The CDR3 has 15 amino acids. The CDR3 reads CASRVLGGGRDTQYF. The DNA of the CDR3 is TGTGCCAGCAGGGTGCTAGGGGGCGGTCGGGATACGCAGTATTTT.

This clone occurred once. The CDR3 nucleotides are TGTGCCAGCAGCTACTCCCTGACAGGGAACACTGAAGCTTTCTTT. Amino acids: CASSYSLTGNTEAFF. The chain is built from TRBV7-9 and TRBJ1-1; D perhaps matches TRBD1 (6 bases). Trimming stripped 4 bases from V and 1 base from J, with 13 bases between. The germline gives CDR1 SEHNR, CDR2 FQNEAQ (reference sequence). The CDR3 is 15 amino acids. The full variable domain, completed using reference TRBV7-9 and TRBJ1-1, is DTGVSQNPRHKITKRGQNVTFRCDPISEHNRLYWYRQTLGQGPEFLTYFQNEAQLEKSRLLSDRFSAERPKGSFSTLEIQRTEQGDSAMYLCASSYSLTGNTEAFFGQGTRLTVV.